A single TCR beta chain is shown here with its context. The clone's antigen remains unknown. Nothing much larger sits one base from this clone, and base qualities are not available. TCRbeta CDR3 regions were amplified from genomic DNA using the immunoSEQ Assay, a bias-controlled multiplex PCR. Regarding the original processing steps: The number of nucleated cells in each sample was estimated by amplification of reference gene primers within the assay. Sequence reads were collapsed and filtered to measure the absolute abundance of every unique TCRbeta CDR3 rearrangement. For each sample, productive Simpson clonality was calculated as the square root of Simpson's diversity index over productive rearrangements. The clones in this table, taken by TCRdb from immuneACCESS, are in-frame only. Not every clone is retained; where verified, under half of the shortfall comes from an unresolved V gene, and the cause of the rest is unknown. Clonal size and the V and J genes are those of that table, whereas D and trimming came from the DNA. The sample data list tens of thousands of clones, and just over 90% of these were observed just once. Together, the top ten hold approximately 2.5% of the sample.

This specimen belongs to a study of blood T cell repertoires in COVID-19 (dated by TCRdb to the early 2020s). With regard to the full study: Collaborator samples came from the United States, Italy and Spain and covered acute and convalescent phases of COVID-19. The material from the prospective study consisted of cDNA or gDNA derived from T cells, B-cell-depleted T cells, or PBMCs. Deeply sampled blood TCRbeta repertoires from subjects exposed to, actively infected with, or recovered from COVID-19 were included in the dataset. A freely available public database, intended as a resource for researchers studying the immune response to SARS-CoV-2, is where the repertoires were released. Samples came from the ongoing ImmuneRACE study (first 160 participants) plus 1,254 subjects from 6 global collaborators. Nearly every sample came with metadata listing a de-identified subject ID, COVID-19 status, age in years and sex. Where available, HLA class I and class II types were obtained from metadata supplied by the sample provider rather than from assay-based typing. The paper as a whole reports these results and caveats: How much clinical and demographic metadata was included differed by source and by participant, and the metadata was provided uncurated.

The collaborating institutions used their own protocols to collect whole blood in K2EDTA tubes. Collaborator samples were shipped for TCRbeta analysis as frozen whole blood, isolated PBMCs, or DNA extracted from either sample type. Between the V and J ends, shortened by 1 base and 5 bases respectively, the junction contains 11 bases. The germline V gene yields MNHNS for CDR1 and SASEGT for CDR2. From the cysteine up to the phenylalanine, the CDR3 has a length of 15 residues. Here the CDR3 DNA is all that survives: 45 bases in frame from base 1. The sample taken for sequencing was peripheral blood. The chain employs TRBV6-1 and TRBJ2-2; D gene: possibly TRBD1, on 5 matching bases. The receptor was derived from a man in his fifties with active COVID-19. The nucleotides are TGTGCCAGCAGTGAAGTAGGGGTTATTACCGGGGAGCTGTTTTTT. Its protein reads: CASSEVGVITGELFF.